This T cell receptor beta chain emerged from a study of blood T cell repertoires in COVID-19. About the research overall: Each recovered donor of Cohort 3 presented with two negative PCRs, clearance, or symptom resolution.

In the source study's methods: Quantification of nucleated cells was approximated via reference gene primer amplification. TCRdb's copy holds only in-frame clones and misses some; the assay was immunoSEQ multiplex PCR. V and J calls and clone size are given by that table; D and trimming were obtained from the DNA. The profile covers about 140,000 clones, with 84% appearing a single time and 3.5% to 5% taken by the ten largest. With regard to this clone: This same CDR3 is encoded by further DNA sequences in the sample.

Germline V gene sequence: CDR1 MGHRA, CDR2 YSYEKL. This CDR3 contains 12 residues. Trimming cost V 1 base and J 7 bases, with 5 bases left between them. Sequencing was done on a sample of PBMCs or T cells enriched from blood (not recorded which). This receptor was obtained from a man aged 45-65 years in a cohort exposed to, infected with or recovered from COVID-19 (not recorded which). V gene TRBV4-1 combines with J gene TRBJ2-1; no clear D gene. CDR3 in amino acids: CASSQAGNEQFF. The CDR3 DNA follows: TGCGCCAGCAGCCAAGCCGGGAATGAGCAGTTCTTC.